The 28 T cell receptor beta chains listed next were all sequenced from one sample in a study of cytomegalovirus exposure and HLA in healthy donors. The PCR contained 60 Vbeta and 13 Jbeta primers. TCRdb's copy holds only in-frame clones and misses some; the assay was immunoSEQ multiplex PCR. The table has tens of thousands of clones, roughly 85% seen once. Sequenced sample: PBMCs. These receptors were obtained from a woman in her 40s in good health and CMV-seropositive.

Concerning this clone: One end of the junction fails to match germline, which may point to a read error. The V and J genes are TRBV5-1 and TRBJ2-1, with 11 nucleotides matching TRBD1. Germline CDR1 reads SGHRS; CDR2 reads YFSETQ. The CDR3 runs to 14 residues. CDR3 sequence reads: CASTPGTGGNGQFF. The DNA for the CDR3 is TGCGCCAGCACTCCCGGGACAGGGGGGAATGGGCAGTTCTTC.

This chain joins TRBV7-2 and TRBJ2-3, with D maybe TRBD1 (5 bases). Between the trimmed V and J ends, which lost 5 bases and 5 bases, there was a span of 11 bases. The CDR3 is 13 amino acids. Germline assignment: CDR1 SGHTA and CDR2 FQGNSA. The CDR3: CASSPGQGDTQYF. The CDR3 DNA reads TGTGCCAGCAGCCCGGGTCAGGGAGATACGCAGTATTTT.

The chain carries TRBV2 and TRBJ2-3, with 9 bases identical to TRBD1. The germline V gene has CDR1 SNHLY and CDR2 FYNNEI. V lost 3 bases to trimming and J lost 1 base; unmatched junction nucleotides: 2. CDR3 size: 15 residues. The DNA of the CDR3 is TGTGCCAGCAGTGATAGGACAGGGGGCACAGATACGCAGTATTTT. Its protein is CASSDRTGGTDTQYF.

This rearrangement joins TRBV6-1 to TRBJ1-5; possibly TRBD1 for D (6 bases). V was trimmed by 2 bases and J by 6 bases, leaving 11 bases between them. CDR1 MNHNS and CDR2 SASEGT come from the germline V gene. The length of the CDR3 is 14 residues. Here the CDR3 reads CASSESGDGQPQHF. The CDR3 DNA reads TGTGCCAGCAGTGAATCAGGGGACGGTCAGCCCCAGCATTTT.

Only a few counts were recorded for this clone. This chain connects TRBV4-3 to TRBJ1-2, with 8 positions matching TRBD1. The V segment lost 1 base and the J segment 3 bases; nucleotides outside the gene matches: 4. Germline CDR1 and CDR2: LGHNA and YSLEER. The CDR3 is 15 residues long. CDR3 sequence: CASSQGPGQDYGYTF. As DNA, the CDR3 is TGCGCCAGCAGCCAAGGTCCGGGACAGGACTATGGCTACACCTTC.

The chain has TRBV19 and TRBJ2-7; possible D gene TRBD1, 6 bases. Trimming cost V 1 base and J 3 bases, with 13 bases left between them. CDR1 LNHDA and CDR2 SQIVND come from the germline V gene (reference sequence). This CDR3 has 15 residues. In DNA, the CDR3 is TGTGCCAGTAGTATAGCTGGGCAGGGGAGCTACGAGCAGTACTTC. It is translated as CASSIAGQGSYEQYF.

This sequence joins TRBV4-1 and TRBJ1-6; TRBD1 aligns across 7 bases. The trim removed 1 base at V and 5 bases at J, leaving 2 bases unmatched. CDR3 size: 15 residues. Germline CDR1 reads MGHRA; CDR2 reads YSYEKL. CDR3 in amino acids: CASSQGQGDNSPLHF. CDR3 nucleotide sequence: TGCGCCAGCAGCCAAGGACAGGGTGATAATTCACCCCTCCACTTT.

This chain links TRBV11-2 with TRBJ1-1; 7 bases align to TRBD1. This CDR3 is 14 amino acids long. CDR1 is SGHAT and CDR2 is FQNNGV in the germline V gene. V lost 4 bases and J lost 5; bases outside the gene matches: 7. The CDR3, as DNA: TGTGCCAGCAGCTCGTTGACAGGGCAGACTGAAGCTTTCTTT. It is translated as CASSSLTGQTEAFF.

Written as DNA, the CDR3 is TGTGCCAGCAGCTTAGGAGCGGTTGGTAATTCACCCCTCCACTTT. Translated: CASSLGAVGNSPLHF. The rearrangement links TRBV7-8 to TRBJ1-6; D is ambiguous. CDR1 is SGHVS, CDR2 FQNEAQ, per germline. This CDR3 spans 15 amino acids. V dropped 1 base and J dropped 6 bases, with 10 bases sitting between them.

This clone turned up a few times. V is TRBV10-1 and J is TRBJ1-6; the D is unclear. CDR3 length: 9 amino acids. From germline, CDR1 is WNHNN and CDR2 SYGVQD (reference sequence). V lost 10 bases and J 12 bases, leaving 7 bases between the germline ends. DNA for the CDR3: TGCGCCAACATTCAACCCCTCCACTTT. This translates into CANIQPLHF.

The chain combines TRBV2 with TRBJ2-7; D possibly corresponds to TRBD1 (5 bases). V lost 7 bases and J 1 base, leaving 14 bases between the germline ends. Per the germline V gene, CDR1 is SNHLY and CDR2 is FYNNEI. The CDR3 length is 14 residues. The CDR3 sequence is CASKPRGRSYEQYF. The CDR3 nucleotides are TGTGCCAGCAAACCAAGGGGAAGGTCCTACGAGCAGTACTTC.

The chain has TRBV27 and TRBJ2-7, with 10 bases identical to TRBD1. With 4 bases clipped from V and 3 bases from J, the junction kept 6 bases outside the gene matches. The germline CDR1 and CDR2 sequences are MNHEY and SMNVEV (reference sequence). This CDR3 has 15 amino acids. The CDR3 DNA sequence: TGTGCCAGCAGTTCGACAGGGGGCTCTAACTACGAGCAGTACTTC. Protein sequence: CASSSTGGSNYEQYF.

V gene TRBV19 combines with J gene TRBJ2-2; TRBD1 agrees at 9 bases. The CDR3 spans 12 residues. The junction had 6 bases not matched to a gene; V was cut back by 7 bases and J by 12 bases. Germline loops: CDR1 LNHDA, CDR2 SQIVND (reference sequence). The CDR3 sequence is CASKLNRGQLFF. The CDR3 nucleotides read TGTGCCAGTAAACTAAACAGGGGGCAGCTGTTTTTT.

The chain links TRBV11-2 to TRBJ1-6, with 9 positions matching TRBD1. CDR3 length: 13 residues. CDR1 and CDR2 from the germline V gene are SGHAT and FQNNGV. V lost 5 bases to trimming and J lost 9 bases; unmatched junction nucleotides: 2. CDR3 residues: CASSTDRGSPLHF. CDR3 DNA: TGTGCCAGCAGCACGGACAGGGGTTCACCCCTCCACTTT.

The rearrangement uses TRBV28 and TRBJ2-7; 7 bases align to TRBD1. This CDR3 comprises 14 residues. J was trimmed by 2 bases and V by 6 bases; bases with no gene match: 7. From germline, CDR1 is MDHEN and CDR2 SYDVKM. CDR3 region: CASSLTGQAYEQYF. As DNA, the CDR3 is TGTGCCAGCAGCCTCACCGGACAGGCCTACGAGCAGTACTTC.

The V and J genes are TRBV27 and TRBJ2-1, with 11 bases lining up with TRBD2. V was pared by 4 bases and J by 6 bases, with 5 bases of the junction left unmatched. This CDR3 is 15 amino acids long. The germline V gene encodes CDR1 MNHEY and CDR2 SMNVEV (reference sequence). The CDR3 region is CASSSLAGGPNEQFF. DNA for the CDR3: TGTGCCAGCAGTTCCTTAGCGGGGGGGCCCAATGAGCAGTTCTTC.

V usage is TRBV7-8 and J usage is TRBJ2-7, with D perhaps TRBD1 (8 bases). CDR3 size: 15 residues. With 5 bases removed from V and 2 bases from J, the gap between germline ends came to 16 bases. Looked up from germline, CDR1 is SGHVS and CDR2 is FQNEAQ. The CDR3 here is CASSVRTGTTYEQYF. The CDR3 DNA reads TGTGCCAGCAGCGTACGGACAGGGACTACCTACGAGCAGTACTTC. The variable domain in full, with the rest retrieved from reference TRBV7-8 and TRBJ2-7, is GAGVSQSPRYKVAKRGQDVALRCDPISGHVSLFWYQQALGQGPEFLTYFQNEAQLDKSGLPSDRFFAERPEGSVSTLKIQRTQQEDSAVYLCASSVRTGTTYEQYFGPGTRLTVT.

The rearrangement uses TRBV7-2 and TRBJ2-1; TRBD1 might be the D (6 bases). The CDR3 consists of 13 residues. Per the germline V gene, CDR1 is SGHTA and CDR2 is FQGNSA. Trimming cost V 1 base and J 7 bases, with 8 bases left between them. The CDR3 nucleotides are TGTGCCAGCAGCTTAGTAGGGGGAAATGAGCAGTTCTTC. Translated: CASSLVGGNEQFF.

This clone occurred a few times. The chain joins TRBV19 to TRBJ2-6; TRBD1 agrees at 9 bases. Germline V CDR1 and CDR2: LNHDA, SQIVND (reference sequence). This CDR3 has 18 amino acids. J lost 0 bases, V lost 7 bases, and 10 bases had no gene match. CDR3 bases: TGTGCCAGTACCCTTGCGGGACAGGGCTTCTCTGGGGCCAACGTCCTGACTTTC. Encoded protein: CASTLAGQGFSGANVLTF.

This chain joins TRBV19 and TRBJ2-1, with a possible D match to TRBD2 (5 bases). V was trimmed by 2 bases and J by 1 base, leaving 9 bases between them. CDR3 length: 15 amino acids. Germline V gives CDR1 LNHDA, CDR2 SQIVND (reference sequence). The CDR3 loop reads CASSIPSGSYNEQFF. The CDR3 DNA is TGTGCCAGTAGTATACCGAGCGGTTCCTACAATGAGCAGTTCTTC.

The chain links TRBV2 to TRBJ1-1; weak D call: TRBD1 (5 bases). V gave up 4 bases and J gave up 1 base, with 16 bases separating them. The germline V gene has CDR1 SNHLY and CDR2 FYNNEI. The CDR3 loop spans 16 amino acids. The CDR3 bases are TGTGCCAGCAGTGTTGGGGAGGGGCAGGGGAACACTGAAGCTTTCTTT. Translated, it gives CASSVGEGQGNTEAFF.

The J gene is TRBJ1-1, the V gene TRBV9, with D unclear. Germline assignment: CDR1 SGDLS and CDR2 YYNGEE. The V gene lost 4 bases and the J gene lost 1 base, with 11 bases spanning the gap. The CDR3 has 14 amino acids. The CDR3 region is CASSPIHTNTEAFF. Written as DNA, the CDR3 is TGTGCCAGCAGCCCAATACATACGAACACTGAAGCTTTCTTT.

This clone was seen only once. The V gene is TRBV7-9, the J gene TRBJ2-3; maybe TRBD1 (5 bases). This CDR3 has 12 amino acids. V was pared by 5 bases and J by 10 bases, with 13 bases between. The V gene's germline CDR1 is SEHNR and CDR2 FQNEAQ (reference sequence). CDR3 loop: CASSRQSSSQYF. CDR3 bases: TGTGCCAGCAGCAGACAGTCCTCCTCGCAGTATTTT. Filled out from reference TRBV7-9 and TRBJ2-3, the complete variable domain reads DTGVSQNPRHKITKRGQNVTFRCDPISEHNRLYWYRQTLGQGPEFLTYFQNEAQLEKSRLLSDRFSAERPKGSFSTLEIQRTEQGDSAMYLCASSRQSSSQYFGPGTRLTVL.

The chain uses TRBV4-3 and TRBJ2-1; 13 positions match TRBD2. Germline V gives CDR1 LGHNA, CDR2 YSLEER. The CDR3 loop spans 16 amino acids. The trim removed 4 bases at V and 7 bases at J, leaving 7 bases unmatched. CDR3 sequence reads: CASSPTRTSGGNEQFF. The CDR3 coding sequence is TGCGCCAGCAGCCCGACTCGGACTAGCGGGGGAAATGAGCAGTTCTTC.

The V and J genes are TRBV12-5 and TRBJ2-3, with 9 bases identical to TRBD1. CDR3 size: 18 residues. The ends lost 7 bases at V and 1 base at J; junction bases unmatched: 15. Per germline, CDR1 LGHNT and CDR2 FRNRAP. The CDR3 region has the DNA TGTGCTAGTGCCCTTGGGCGGGACAGGGTCGTCCGCACAGATACGCAGTATTTT. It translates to CASALGRDRVVRTDTQYF.

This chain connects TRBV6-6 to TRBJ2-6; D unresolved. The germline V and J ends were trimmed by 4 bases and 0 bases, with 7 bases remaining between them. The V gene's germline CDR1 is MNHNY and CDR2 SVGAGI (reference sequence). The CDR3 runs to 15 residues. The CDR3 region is CASSWPISGANVLTF. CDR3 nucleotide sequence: TGTGCCAGCAGTTGGCCAATCTCTGGGGCCAACGTCCTGACTTTC.

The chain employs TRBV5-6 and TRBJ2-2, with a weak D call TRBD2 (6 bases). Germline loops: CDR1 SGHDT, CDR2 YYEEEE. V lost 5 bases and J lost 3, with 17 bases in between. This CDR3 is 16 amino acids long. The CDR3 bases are TGTGCCAGCAGGGGGGGTGGTAGCGGATACACCGGGGAGCTGTTTTTT. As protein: CASRGGGSGYTGELFF. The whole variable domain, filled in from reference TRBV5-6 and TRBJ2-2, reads DAGVTQSPTHLIKTRGQQVTLRCSPKSGHDTVSWYQQALGQGPQFIFQYYEEEERQRGNFPDRFSGHQFPNYSSELNVNALLLGDSALYLCASRGGGSGYTGELFFGEGSRLTVL.

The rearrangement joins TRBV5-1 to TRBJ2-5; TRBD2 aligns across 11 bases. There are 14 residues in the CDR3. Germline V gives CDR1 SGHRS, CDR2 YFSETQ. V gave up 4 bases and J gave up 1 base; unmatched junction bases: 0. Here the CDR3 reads CASSLAGGQETQYF. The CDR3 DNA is TGCGCCAGCAGCCTAGCGGGGGGCCAAGAGACCCAGTACTTC.